This T cell receptor (beta chain) was identified during a study of T-cell reconstitution after alpha-beta-depleted transplantation in children. Whole-study findings and limits: Several patients had high TCRbeta diversity at day 60; it came from surviving recipient T cells and thymic progenitors. Reportedly, roughly two months post-transplant, alpha-beta T cells arose from several hundred expanded graft clones. Diversity and T-cell counts at one year after transplant derived mostly from new T cells.

The authors prepared the TCRbeta library with unique molecular identifiers. TCRdb re-called the PCR reads through MiXCR, storing one row per CDR3 protein. This table has approximately 300,000 distinct CDR3 sequences, over 9% appearing once. This clonotype appeared many times. What it recognizes is unknown. The CDR3 spans 14 residues. Germline trimming cut 3 bases from V and 2 bases from J; bases unmatched to any gene: 2. Germline CDR1 is SGHRS and CDR2 is YFSETQ. This receptor was obtained from a boy younger than two with acute myeloid leukemia, due to receive a stem cell transplant. The chain joins TRBV5-1 to TRBJ2-5; 9 bases fit TRBD1. Here the sequenced sample was PBMCs, taken before TCRalphabeta/CD19-depleted stem cell transplant. The CDR3 here is CASSSGTGQETQYF. CDR3 nucleotide sequence: TGCGCCAGCAGCTCCGGGACAGGGCAAGAGACCCAGTACTTC.